Following are 28 T cell receptor beta chains from one sample sequenced in a study of T-cell memory formation after mild COVID-19. Using its own MiXCR run on the 5' RACE reads, TCRdb lists one record per CDR3 protein. Of almost 35,000 distinct CDR3 sequences in the sample, roughly 7.2% were seen once. Sequencing input: PBMCs or a T cell subset sorted from them (not recorded which). Source of these receptors: a young man who had mild COVID-19 (a few samples of this study predate the infection). Cell type and time point are not known.

The sample holds many counts of this clonotype. CDR3 coding DNA: TGTGCCAGCAGCCAAGGCCCGCGGGGGAGGCTCACCGGGGAGCTGTTTTTT. This translates into CASSQGPRGRLTGELFF. This chain joins TRBV14 and TRBJ2-2; 7 nucleotides align to TRBD2. This CDR3 is 17 amino acids long. Germline V gene lookup returns CDR1 SGHDN and CDR2 FVKESK. V was clipped by 1 base and J by 4 bases; unmatched bases: 9.

This clonotype was observed a handful of times. This sequence joins TRBV2 and TRBJ1-2, with D tentatively TRBD1 (5 bases). The V gene's germline CDR1 is SNHLY and CDR2 FYNNEI. This CDR3 is built from 13 residues. The V end was cut by 6 bases, the J end by 4 bases, with 12 bases between. The CDR3: CASRVGGSYGYTF. CDR3 nucleotide sequence: TGTGCCAGCAGGGTGGGGGGTAGCTATGGCTACACCTTC.

Regarding this clonotype: A junction boundary mismatches the germline segment, possibly from a read error. The chain has TRBV5-1 and TRBJ2-3; 9 bases are a match to TRBD1. The CDR3 consists of 15 residues. The germline CDR1 and CDR2 sequences are SGHRS and YFSETQ. CDR3 sequence (DNA): TGCGCCAGCAACTTGGGACAGGGTAGGGCAGATACGCAGTATTTT. It codes for CASNLGQGRADTQYF.

The chain is built from TRBV7-8 and TRBJ2-1, with TRBD2 identical over 14 bases. The junction had 7 bases not matched to a gene; V was cut back by 5 bases and J by 7 bases. The CDR3 contains 16 residues. The germline V gene has CDR1 SGHVS and CDR2 FQNEAQ. DNA for the CDR3: TGTGCCAGCAGCCCATCCGGACTAGCGGGGGGAAATGAGCAGTTCTTC. It is translated as CASSPSGLAGGNEQFF.

This clonotype was observed many times. This chain joins TRBV7-2 and TRBJ1-4, with 8 nucleotides matching TRBD1. The CDR3 extends over 15 amino acids. Germline V CDR1 and CDR2: SGHTA, FQGNSA. V was clipped by 5 bases and J by 5 bases; unmatched bases: 7. As DNA, the CDR3 is TGTGCCAGCAGCCAGAGGACAGGGAGGAATGAAAAACTGTTTTTT. Translation gives CASSQRTGRNEKLFF.

This clonotype showed up many times. The gene calls are TRBV12-3 or TRBV12-4 and TRBJ2-6; D gene uncertain. V shed 6 bases and J shed 0 bases, with 15 bases lying between them. The CDR3 loop spans 17 amino acids. The CDR3 nucleotides read TGTGCCAGCAGCCGATCCAATGCTTACTCTGGGGCCAACGTCCTGACTTTC. Its protein product is CASSRSNAYSGANVLTF.

This clonotype was counted ten times or more. The chain combines TRBV9 with TRBJ2-3; 9 nucleotides align to TRBD2. After removal of 0 bases from V and 3 bases from J, the junction contained 8 bases not matched to a gene. The V gene's germline CDR1 is SGDLS and CDR2 YYNGEE. The CDR3 length is 17 residues. As DNA, the CDR3 is TGTGCCAGCAGCGTAGCTAAAGAGCGGGGGGAGACAGATACGCAGTATTTT. As protein: CASSVAKERGETDTQYF.

The sample holds many counts of this clonotype. The CDR3 DNA follows: TGCGCCAGCAGCCAAGGGACGGCGAAACAAGAGACCCAGTACTTC. This gives the protein CASSQGTAKQETQYF. The rearrangement links TRBV5-1 to TRBJ2-5; D tentatively fits TRBD1 or TRBD2 (5 bases each). CDR1 is SGHRS, CDR2 YFSETQ, per germline. The CDR3 is 15 amino acids. The germline V and J ends were trimmed by 4 bases and 2 bases, with 15 bases remaining between them.

This clonotype was counted ten times or more. The V and J genes are TRBV7-9 and TRBJ2-4, with D uncertain. V gave up 5 bases and J gave up 0 bases, with 14 bases separating them. The CDR3 consists of 16 residues. Germline V gene sequence: CDR1 SEHNR, CDR2 FQNEAQ (reference sequence). The CDR3 coding sequence is TGTGCCAGCAGCCCACCCTATATTCTAGCCAAAAACATTCAGTACTTC. This gives the protein CASSPPYILAKNIQYF.

This clonotype was detected many times. The rearrangement uses TRBV6-4 and TRBJ2-1; 16 bases align to TRBD2. Germline assignment: CDR1 MRHNA and CDR2 SNTAGT. The J segment lost 6 bases and the V segment lost 3 bases, leaving 2 bases of the junction unmatched. This CDR3 comprises 16 residues. CDR3 DNA: TGTGCCAGCAGTGATGGGACTAGCGGGGGGGCCAATGAGCAGTTCTTC. Protein: CASSDGTSGGANEQFF.

This clonotype was observed at least ten times. The genes are TRBV5-1 and TRBJ2-3; 7 bases fit TRBD1. The CDR3 is 16 amino acids. Germline trimming cut 4 bases from V and 3 bases from J; bases unmatched to any gene: 11. CDR1 and CDR2 (germline): SGHRS, YFSETQ. The CDR3 reads CASSEVRGPITDTQYF. Here the CDR3 DNA reads TGCGCCAGCAGCGAAGTAAGGGGGCCTATTACAGATACGCAGTATTTT.

This clonotype was picked up many times. The V call is TRBV7-2, the J call TRBJ1-2, with 10 bases fitting TRBD1. The length of the CDR3 is 13 residues. Germline V lookup: CDR1 SGHTA, CDR2 FQGNSA. V shed 6 bases and J 6 bases; nucleotides not matched to a gene: 4. CDR3 in DNA: TGTGCCAGCAGGCGACAGGGGGCGGATGGCTACACCTTC. The encoded protein is CASRRQGADGYTF.

V gene TRBV7-2 combines with J gene TRBJ2-1; 13 bases are shared with TRBD2. V was pared by 1 base and J by 4 bases, with 4 bases of the junction left unmatched. CDR1 and CDR2 from the germline V gene are SGHTA and FQGNSA. The length of the CDR3 is 17 residues. The CDR3: CASSLDLLAGGYNEQFF. Written as DNA, the CDR3 is TGTGCCAGCAGCTTAGACCTACTAGCGGGAGGGTACAATGAGCAGTTCTTC.

In its sample, this clonotype was seen many times. The chain is built from TRBV20-1 and TRBJ1-4; D unresolved. The CDR3 consists of 15 residues. Per the germline V gene, CDR1 is DFQATT and CDR2 is SNEGSKA (reference sequence). V was pared by 0 bases and J by 7 bases, with 15 bases between. CDR3 in DNA: TGCAGTGCTAGAGATCTACAAGGGTTATCTGAAAAACTGTTTTTT. It translates to CSARDLQGLSEKLFF.

The gene calls are TRBV7-3 and TRBJ2-3, with 7 nucleotides matching TRBD1. With V trimmed by 5 bases and J by 4 bases, 3 bases remained unmatched. The CDR3 spans 13 residues. Germline loops: CDR1 SGHTA, CDR2 FQGTGA. The CDR3 DNA is TGTGCCAGCAGCAACACAGGGGCAGATACGCAGTATTTT. Translating gives CASSNTGADTQYF.

V and J are TRBV4-2 and TRBJ2-7; D call uncertain. V shed 3 bases and J shed 3 bases, with 9 bases lying between them. The CDR3 extends over 13 amino acids. Germline CDR1 and CDR2: LGHNA and YNFKEQ. The chain's CDR3 is CASSHEAGYEQYF. The DNA for the CDR3 is TGTGCCAGCAGCCACGAGGCCGGCTACGAGCAGTACTTC.

This clonotype was seen ten or more times. CDR3 loop: CASSLSQGYQPQHF. The CDR3 nucleotides read TGTGCCAGCAGTTTGAGCCAGGGGTATCAGCCCCAGCATTTT. The chain recombines TRBV28 with TRBJ1-5, with D possibly being TRBD1 (6 bases). The V and J ends lost 3 bases and 5 bases respectively, with 11 bases between them. This CDR3 region has 14 residues. Per the germline V gene, CDR1 is MDHEN and CDR2 is SYDVKM.

In this sample, this clonotype turned up a few times. The chain recombines TRBV29-1 with TRBJ2-6; D uncertain. Trimming cost V 6 bases and J 0 bases, with 15 bases left between them. Germline assignment: CDR1 SQVTM and CDR2 ANQGSEA. The CDR3 covers 16 residues. The CDR3 bases are TGCAGCGTCGAACGAAGGAGTAACTCTGGGGCCAACGTCCTGACTTTC. Its translation is CSVERRSNSGANVLTF.

This clonotype was recorded many times. The J gene is TRBJ1-4, the V gene TRBV5-1, with 8 nucleotides matching TRBD1. Germline V gene sequence: CDR1 SGHRS, CDR2 YFSETQ. CDR3 length equals 14 residues. With 4 bases clipped from V and 7 bases from J, the junction kept 6 bases outside the gene matches. This chain's CDR3 is CASSPGQGSEKLFF. Written as DNA, the CDR3 is TGCGCCAGCAGCCCAGGACAGGGAAGTGAAAAACTGTTTTTT.

The chain combines TRBV6-7 with TRBJ2-7, with TRBD1 identical over 9 bases. TRBV6-7 carries the ORF label, with uncertain function. The CDR3 is made up of 18 amino acids. J lost 0 bases, V lost 0 bases, and 9 bases had no gene match. This chain's CDR3 is CASSYSIRDRVSSYEQYF. As DNA, the CDR3 is TGTGCCAGCAGTTACTCGATCCGGGACAGGGTTAGCTCCTACGAGCAGTACTTC.

The rearrangement uses TRBV19 and TRBJ2-2; 8 bases agree with TRBD1. V lost 5 bases to trimming and J lost 0 bases; unmatched junction nucleotides: 2. The CDR3 contains 15 residues. CDR1 is LNHDA and CDR2 is SQIVND in the germline V gene (reference sequence). The CDR3 DNA is TGTGCCAGTAGTCAGGGGGCGACGAACACCGGGGAGCTGTTTTTT. Amino acids: CASSQGATNTGELFF.

At least ten counts were recorded for this clonotype. The chain links TRBV9 to TRBJ2-1; D remains unclear. CDR1 SGDLS and CDR2 YYNGEE come from the germline V gene. The CDR3 length is 13 residues. V shed 4 bases and J shed 3 bases, with 8 bases lying between them. The CDR3 here is CASSPRDYNEQFF. CDR3 nucleotide sequence: TGTGCCAGCAGCCCAAGGGACTACAATGAGCAGTTCTTC.

This clonotype was recorded many times. The rearrangement joins TRBV7-9 to TRBJ1-6; D unresolved. This CDR3 contains 11 residues. The V end lost 3 bases, the J end lost 12 bases, and 6 bases lay between the germline ends. The V gene's germline CDR1 is SEHNR and CDR2 FQNEAQ (reference sequence). CDR3 bases: TGTGCCAGCAGCTTTGCGGAACCCCTCCACTTT. Translation: CASSFAEPLHF.

About this clonotype itself: A single base separates this from a much larger clone, so it may be a read error. The V call is TRBV27, the J call TRBJ1-2; D gene ambiguous. The CDR3 runs to 15 residues. Per the germline V gene, CDR1 is MNHEY and CDR2 is SMNVEV (reference sequence). Between the trimmed V and J ends, which lost 10 bases and 7 bases, there was a span of 25 bases. The chain's CDR3 is CATSHAGLSSPGYTF. CDR3 nucleotides: TGTGCCACCTCTCACGCAGGCTTGAGTTCCCCTGGCTACACCTTC.

In its sample, this clonotype was seen many times. The chain uses TRBV25-1 and TRBJ1-4; 9 bases match TRBD1. J lost 7 bases, V lost 4 bases, and 4 bases had no gene match. CDR1 and CDR2 (germline): MGHDK, SYGVNS. CDR3 length: 14 residues. The DNA of the CDR3 is TGTGCCAGCAGTGGGGACAGGGAGGTTGAAAAACTGTTTTTT. The encoded protein is CASSGDREVEKLFF. Combining the CDR3 with reference TRBV25-1 and TRBJ1-4 gives the whole variable domain EADIYQTPRYLVIGTGKKITLECSQTMGHDKMYWYQQDPGMELHLIHYSYGVNSTEKGDLSSESTVSRIRTEHFPLTLESARPSHTSQYLCASSGDREVEKLFFGSGTQLSVL.

The V call is TRBV23-1, the J call TRBJ1-6; D may be TRBD1 (6 bases). TRBV23-1 is recorded as an ORF, its role being uncertain. V was clipped by 5 bases and J by 8 bases, with 13 bases between them. The CDR3 has 14 amino acids. The CDR3 region is CASSKGGYHSPLHF. CDR3 bases: TGCGCCAGCAGTAAAGGGGGTTACCATTCACCCCTCCACTTT.

This clonotype has at least ten counts. The CDR3 bases are TGTGCCAGCAGCCAAGATTCGGGCCGCCAGCAGTACTTC. It specifies CASSQDSGRQQYF. This rearrangement joins TRBV3-1 to TRBJ2-7; D is uncertain. Germline V gene sequence: CDR1 LGHDT, CDR2 YNNKEL (reference sequence). The V gene lost 0 bases and the J gene lost 8 bases, with 11 bases spanning the gap. This CDR3 has 13 amino acids.

At least ten counts were recorded for this clonotype. The chain uses TRBV2 and TRBJ1-3; D possibly corresponds to TRBD1 (6 bases). Trimming cost V 7 bases and J 3 bases, with 10 bases left between them. The germline CDR1 and CDR2 sequences are SNHLY and FYNNEI. The CDR3 contains 13 residues. CDR3 region: CASKGVYGNTIYF. CDR3 DNA sequence: TGTGCCAGCAAGGGGGTTTATGGAAACACCATATATTTT.